This T cell receptor (beta chain) was observed in a study of CD8 T cells in ankylosing spondylitis. Whole-study findings and limits: Disease-linked clones reportedly concentrated significantly in matched ankylosing spondylitis synovial fluid. About 8 highly homologous variants made up a TCR beta motif, and this motif appeared characteristic of ankylosing spondylitis blood. CD8+ by phenotype, disease-linked clones were relatively rare in peripheral blood. A number of the motif variants had already been described in reactive arthritis synovial fluid and blood.

Researchers built TCR beta libraries using quantitative 5'-RACE with molecular barcodes. TCRdb reanalysed the 5' RACE reads using MiXCR and keeps one entry per CDR3 protein. The table lists some 840,000 distinct CDR3 sequences, around 11% of them singletons, with less than 0.65% in the top ten. CDR1 and CDR2 from the germline V gene are SGHTA and FQGNSA. Losses at the gene ends were 5 bases for V and 1 base for J; bases not matched to a gene: 11. The CDR3 covers 16 residues. This clonotype occurred a few times. The antigen remains undetermined. This receptor was taken from a male donor with ankylosing spondylitis. The chain carries TRBV7-2 and TRBJ2-7; TRBD1 matches 7 bases. The sample taken for sequencing was blood, either unsorted or a sorted T cell fraction (not recorded which). This CDR3 is CASSPKGQEKSYEQYF. The CDR3 DNA reads as TGTGCCAGCAGCCCCAAAGGACAGGAAAAATCCTACGAGCAGTACTTC.